The TCR beta chain described here comes from a study of patients and donors after allogeneic stem cell transplantation. This clonotype showed up just a few times. TCRdb re-analysed the RT-PCR reads in MiXCR, keeping a single row per CDR3 protein. The sample carries about 960,000 distinct CDR3 sequences, about 20% recorded once. This receptor was obtained from a human donor who was either an allogeneic HSCT recipient or a stem cell or donor lymphocyte infusion donor (not recorded which). It is not recorded whose cells these are; they may come from a transplant donor. Specimen: blood, either unsorted or a sorted T cell fraction (not recorded which).

This CDR3 reads CASNHGQGNSPLHF. CDR3 DNA: TGTGCCAGCAACCATGGCCAGGGTAATTCACCCCTCCACTTT. This chain uses TRBV28 with TRBJ1-6; a possible D gene is TRBD1 (5 bases). The germline V gene encodes CDR1 MDHEN and CDR2 SYDVKM. This CDR3 spans 14 amino acids. Between the trimmed V and J ends, which lost 7 bases and 6 bases, there was a span of 13 bases.